This entry concerns a single TCR beta chain. Its specificity is not known. Germline V gene sequence: CDR1 LNHDA, CDR2 SQIVND (reference sequence). CDR3 length: 14 amino acids. V shed 7 bases, J shed 6 bases, and the junction held 9 bases outside the gene matches. Profiled with immunoSEQ multiplex PCR; TCRdb holds only in-frame clones, not every one. The sample consists of approximately 110,000 clones, around 84% of them appearing once. This record comes from a study of radiotherapy plus CTLA-4 blockade in lung cancer. General study findings and limits: Clones derived from tumor TCRs expanded in blood after radiotherapy plus ipilimumab. Early blood T cell clone dynamics reportedly forecast response best, with interferon-beta.

With ipilimumab providing CTLA-4 blockade, focal radiation was administered to patients who had chemo-refractory metastatic non-small-cell lung cancer. The sequence came from a human donor with non-small cell lung cancer that progressed on radiotherapy plus ipilimumab. Some clones in this sample may be carry-over from other donors' samples. This material consisted of peripheral blood, taken from a patient treated with radiotherapy plus ipilimumab. V gene TRBV19 combines with J gene TRBJ2-3; 8 positions agree with TRBD1. The CDR3 sequence: CASKMTGERDTQYF. For the CDR3, the DNA is TGTGCCAGTAAGATGACAGGGGAGCGTGATACGCAGTATTTT.